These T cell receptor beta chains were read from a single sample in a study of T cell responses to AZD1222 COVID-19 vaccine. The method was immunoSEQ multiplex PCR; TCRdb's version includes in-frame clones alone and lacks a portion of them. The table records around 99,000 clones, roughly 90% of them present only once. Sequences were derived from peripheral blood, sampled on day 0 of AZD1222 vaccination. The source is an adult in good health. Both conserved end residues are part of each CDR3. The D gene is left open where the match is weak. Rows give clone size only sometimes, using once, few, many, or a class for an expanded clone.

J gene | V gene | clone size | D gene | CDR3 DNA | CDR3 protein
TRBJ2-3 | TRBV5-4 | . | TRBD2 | TGTGCCAGCAGCTTGAGGGCGGGAGGGCACACAGATACGCAGTATTTT | CASSLRAGGHTDTQYF
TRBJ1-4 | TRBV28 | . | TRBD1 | TGTGCCAGCAGGACAGGGTCCCCTAATGAAAAACTGTTTTTT | CASRTGSPNEKLFF
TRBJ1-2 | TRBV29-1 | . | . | TGCAGCGTTGACTCTGGGGGTGGCTACACCTTC | CSVDSGGGYTF
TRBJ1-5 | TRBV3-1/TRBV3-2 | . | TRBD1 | TGTGCCAGCAGCCCCCAGGGGGACCGGAGGCCCCAGCATTTT | CASSPQGDRRPQHF
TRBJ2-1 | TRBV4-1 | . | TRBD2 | TGCGCCAGCAGCCAAGATGTCGGACTAGCGGGTTACAATGAGCAGTTCTTC | CASSQDVGLAGYNEQFF
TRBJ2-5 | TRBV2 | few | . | TGTGCCAGCACAGAGGTTAGGGGGACCCAGTACTTC | CASTEVRGTQYF
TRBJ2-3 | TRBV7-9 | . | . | TGTGCCAGCAGCGAAGGGGAGTGGCGTTACGCAGATACGCAGTATTTT | CASSEGEWRYADTQYF
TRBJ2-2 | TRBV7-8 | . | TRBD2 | TGTGCCAGCAGCTTAGCGGGAGGGCCGGGCACCGGGGAGCTGTTTTTT | CASSLAGGPGTGELFF
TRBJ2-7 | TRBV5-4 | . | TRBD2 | TGTGCCAGCAGCTCACCGGGACTAAACTACGAGCAGTACTTC | CASSSPGLNYEQYF
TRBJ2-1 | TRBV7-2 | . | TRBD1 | TGTGCCAGCAGCCCGGACAGGGGCTCCTACAATGAGCAGTTCTTC | CASSPDRGSYNEQFF
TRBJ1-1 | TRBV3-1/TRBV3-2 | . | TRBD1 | TGTGCCAGCAGCCAAGTTTCCGGGACAGACACTGAAGCTTTCTTT | CASSQVSGTDTEAFF
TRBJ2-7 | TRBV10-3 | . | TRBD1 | TGTGCCATCAGTGGGTCTGGACAGGGGGTTTACGAGCAGTACTTC | CAISGSGQGVYEQYF
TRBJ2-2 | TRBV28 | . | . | TGTGCCAGCAGTTTACTACACAACACCGGGGAGCTGTTTTTT | CASSLLHNTGELFF
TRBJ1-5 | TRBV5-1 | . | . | TGCGCCAGCAGCTTGGACTCACCGAACAATCAGCCCCAGCATTTT | CASSLDSPNNQPQHF
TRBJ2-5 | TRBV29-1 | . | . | TGCAGCGTTGTTCACAGCTCGGAGACCCAGTACTTC | CSVVHSSETQYF
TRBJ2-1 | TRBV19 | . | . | TGTGCCAGTAGTGCCCCGACAGCCTATTACGTTTACAATGAGCAGTTCTTC | CASSAPTAYYVYNEQFF
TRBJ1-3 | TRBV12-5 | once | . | TGTGCTAGTGGTTTACAACGGGGCGACACCATATATTTT | CASGLQRGDTIYF
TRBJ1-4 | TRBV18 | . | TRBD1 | TGTGCCAGCTCACCACCCACAGGGGGAAAACTGTTTTTT | CASSPPTGGKLFF
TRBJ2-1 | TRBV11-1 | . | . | TGTGCCAGCAGCTTGGGGGTTGAGCAGTTCTTC | CASSLGVEQFF
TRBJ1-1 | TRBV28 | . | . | TGTGCCAGCAGTTTCAGGACGAACACTGAAGCTTTCTTT | CASSFRTNTEAFF
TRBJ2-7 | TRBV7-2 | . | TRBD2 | TGTGCCAGCAGCTTGTTCGGAGCGGGAGCTTACGAGCAGTACTTC | CASSLFGAGAYEQYF
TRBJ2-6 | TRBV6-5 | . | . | TGTGCCAGCAGTTACTCGTGGGGAGCTGGGGCCAACGTCCTGACTTTC | CASSYSWGAGANVLTF
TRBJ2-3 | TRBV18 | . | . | TGTGCCAGCTCACCACCGCACAGGGTGGATTCAGATACGCAGTATTTT | CASSPPHRVDSDTQYF
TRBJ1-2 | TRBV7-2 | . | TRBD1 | TGTGCCAGCAGCTTAGACAGGGGACCCTATGGCTACACCTTC | CASSLDRGPYGYTF
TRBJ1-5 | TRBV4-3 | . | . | TGCGCCAGCAGCCAGGACTTGAGCAATCAGCCCCAGCATTTT | CASSQDLSNQPQHF
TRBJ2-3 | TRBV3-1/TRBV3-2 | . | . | TGTGCCAGCAGCGGCCGGGACAAGGGAATGCCAGATACGCAGTATTTT | CASSGRDKGMPDTQYF
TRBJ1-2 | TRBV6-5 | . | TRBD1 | TGTGCCAGCAGTTATTCGGGACAGGGTTCCTATGGCTACACCTTC | CASSYSGQGSYGYTF
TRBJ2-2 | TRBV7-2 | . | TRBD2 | TGTGCCAGCAGCTTAACAACTAGCGGGAGAACCGGGGAGCTGTTTTTT | CASSLTTSGRTGELFF